The 17 T cell receptor beta chains given below trace back to one sample, sequenced in a study of blood T cell repertoires in COVID-19. Generated by immunoSEQ multiplex PCR, the TCRdb table keeps only in-frame clones and is missing some. The sample lists roughly 120,000 clones, around 76% occurring once. The sample was peripheral blood. The receptors derive from a man in his 70s with acute or convalescent COVID-19.

The J gene is TRBJ1-2, the V gene TRBV2; 8 bases fit TRBD1. The CDR3 contains 16 residues. The V gene end was trimmed by 1 base and the J gene end by 2 bases; junction bases not matched to a gene: 6. The germline CDR1 and CDR2 sequences are SNHLY and FYNNEI. The CDR3 DNA follows: TGTGCCAGCAGTGAAGGGGCAAGGACAGGGAACTATGGCTACACCTTC. Protein product: CASSEGARTGNYGYTF.

The count of this clone is one. V and J are TRBV6-5 and TRBJ2-5, with a tentative D call TRBD2 (6 bases). The V end lost 6 bases, the J end lost 2 bases, and 13 bases lay between the germline ends. The CDR3 totals 14 residues. In germline, CDR1 is MNHEY, CDR2 SVGAGI. The CDR3 nucleotides read TGTGCCAGCAGCCGGGGACTTCTTCAAGAGACCCAGTACTTC. Its protein product is CASSRGLLQETQYF.

The chain recombines TRBV21-1 with TRBJ1-4; the D call of TRBD1 is as the table states it, not checked on the DNA. TRBV21-1 is marked as a pseudogene. The CDR3 spans 19 residues. CDR3 sequence (DNA): TGTGCCAGCAGCAAAGATCTTCCCGAACAGGGGCGGTCTAATGAAAAACTGTTTTTT. Protein product: CASSKDLPEQGRSNEKLFF.

The chain employs TRBV21-1 and TRBJ2-5; the table's TRBD2 call for D was not verified on the DNA. TRBV21-1 is classified as a pseudogene. The CDR3 has 15 residues. The CDR3 region is CASSKEGGGGETQYF. The CDR3 coding sequence is TGTGCCAGCAGCAAAGAGGGGGGGGGAGGGGAGACCCAGTACTTC.

The chain recombines TRBV5-4 with TRBJ1-1; TRBD1 is a possible D gene (6 bases). V was pared by 1 base and J by 10 bases, with 11 bases between. Germline assignment: CDR1 SGHNT and CDR2 YYREEE (reference sequence). The CDR3 has 12 residues. The CDR3 coding sequence is TGTGCCAGCAGCTTGATAACAGGGACAGCTTTCTTT. Translating gives CASSLITGTAFF.

The chain has TRBV24-1 and TRBJ2-5; 9 positions match TRBD1. The trim removed 0 bases at V and 5 bases at J, leaving 6 bases unmatched. The CDR3 is made up of 16 amino acids. The V gene's germline CDR1 is KGHDR and CDR2 SFDVKD. CDR3 protein: CATSDLRDRAGETQYF. CDR3 sequence (DNA): TGTGCCACCAGTGATTTGAGGGACAGGGCGGGGGAGACCCAGTACTTC.

V is TRBV27 and J is TRBJ1-1, with 8 bases aligning to TRBD1. This CDR3 has 14 amino acids. J was trimmed by 10 bases and V by 3 bases; bases with no gene match: 10. Germline V CDR1 and CDR2: MNHEY, SMNVEV (reference sequence). CDR3 protein: CASSFARGLVGAFF. As DNA, the CDR3 is TGTGCCAGCAGTTTTGCCAGGGGGCTGGTTGGAGCTTTCTTT.

The genes are TRBV6-2 or TRBV6-3 and TRBJ2-7; 12 nucleotides agree with TRBD1. V was clipped by 2 bases and J by 0 bases; unmatched bases: 11. Germline V gives CDR1 MNHEY, CDR2 SVGEGT. The CDR3 extends over 19 amino acids. The CDR3 sequence: CASSYTGDRGRILSYEQYF. The CDR3 region has the DNA TGTGCCAGCAGTTACACGGGGGACAGGGGGCGCATCCTCTCCTACGAGCAGTACTTC.

J is TRBJ1-4 and V is TRBV19; tentatively, D is TRBD1 (5 bases). Germline assignment: CDR1 LNHDA and CDR2 SQIVND (reference sequence). Trimming took off 7 bases at V and 5 bases at J, with 8 bases between the two ends. The CDR3 is made up of 12 amino acids. In DNA form, the CDR3 reads TGTGCCAGTAAAAGGGGCAATGAAAAACTGTTTTTT. Protein product: CASKRGNEKLFF.

The chain has TRBV24-1 and TRBJ2-2, with D perhaps matching TRBD2 (5 bases). The germline CDR1 and CDR2 sequences are KGHDR and SFDVKD. V was shortened by 3 bases and J by 4 bases, with 14 bases between the two germline ends. The CDR3 has 16 amino acids. CDR3 DNA: TGTGCCACCAGTGATGCCGGGCGGGCGGGCACCGGGGAGCTGTTTTTT. This codes for CATSDAGRAGTGELFF.

The gene calls are TRBV4-1 and TRBJ2-3, with 10 bases identical to TRBD1. Germline CDR1 and CDR2: MGHRA and YSYEKL. Trimming at V came to 0 bases and at J to 1 base, leaving 1 base not matched to a gene. This CDR3 has 16 residues. CDR3 sequence: CASSQEGTGGTDTQYF. The DNA of the CDR3 is TGCGCCAGCAGCCAAGAGGGGACAGGGGGCACAGATACGCAGTATTTT.

This chain links TRBV7-9 with TRBJ1-2; D perhaps matches TRBD1 (5 bases). The CDR3 sequence is 13 residues long. The ends were cut back, 3 bases at V and 4 bases at J, with 9 bases in the middle. From germline, CDR1 is SEHNR and CDR2 FQNEAQ (reference sequence). The CDR3 DNA follows: TGTGCCAGCAGCTTGAGGGGAGGCTATGGCTACACCTTC. This codes for CASSLRGGYGYTF.

The chain couples TRBV7-2 to TRBJ2-5; TRBD1 might be the D (5 bases). With 5 bases removed from V and 5 bases from J, the gap between germline ends came to 15 bases. The CDR3 totals 14 residues. CDR1 and CDR2 from the germline V gene are SGHTA and FQGNSA. The CDR3 region is CASSQGVGYETQYF. CDR3 nucleotide sequence: TGTGCCAGCAGCCAAGGGGTGGGGTACGAGACCCAGTACTTC.

The chain is built from TRBV4-1 and TRBJ1-1, with D unresolved. From germline, CDR1 is MGHRA and CDR2 YSYEKL. The germline V and J ends were trimmed by 1 base and 6 bases, with 24 bases remaining between them. The CDR3 spans 18 residues. CDR3 nucleotides: TGCGCCAGCAGCCAAGGTGGAGCATCGGGGAAACCTAAGCCTGAAGCTTTCTTT. It specifies CASSQGGASGKPKPEAFF.

The chain's CDR3 is CASRDRADTIYF. The CDR3 DNA reads TGTGCCAGCAGAGACAGGGCGGACACCATATATTTT. The rearrangement links TRBV6-5 to TRBJ1-3; TRBD1 matches 7 bases. CDR1 is MNHEY and CDR2 is SVGAGI in the germline V gene. V gave up 6 bases and J gave up 8 bases; unmatched junction bases: 4. The CDR3 runs 12 residues.

This chain links TRBV29-1 with TRBJ2-3; D is perhaps TRBD2 (6 bases). CDR1 is SQVTM and CDR2 is ANQGSEA in the germline V gene. V gave up 4 bases and J gave up 0 bases, with 11 bases separating them. The CDR3 has 14 residues. The CDR3, as DNA: TGCAGCGTTGGGCTAGCGACTAGCACAGATACGCAGTATTTT. The encoded protein is CSVGLATSTDTQYF.

This sequence joins TRBV13 and TRBJ1-6; no clear D. CDR1 is PRHDT and CDR2 is FYEKMQ in the germline V gene (reference sequence). The CDR3 consists of 16 residues. V was cut by 5 bases and J by 10 bases, with 21 bases left in between. The CDR3 region has the DNA TGTGCCAGCAGCATACGTAGGCAGGCTCTGCGCTCACCCCTCCACTTT. Its protein is CASSIRRQALRSPLHF.